The 23 T cell receptor beta chains below come from one sample, sequenced in a study of CD8 T cells in Susac syndrome. Reverse transcription of about 0.5 to 1 ug RNA used random hexamers. TCRdb re-analysed the immunoSEQ multiplex PCR reads in MiXCR, keeping a single row per CDR3 protein. The table includes 200,000 or so distinct CDR3 sequences, approximately 96% detected once. The sample comprised CD4+ T cells from PBMCs. Every receptor here comes from a human donor with Susac syndrome.

The chain's CDR3 is CASSPTGPSNQPQHF. The CDR3 bases are TGTGCCAGCAGTCCAACAGGGCCTAGCAATCAGCCCCAGCATTTT. This rearrangement joins TRBV6-7 to TRBJ1-5; a weak D match, TRBD1 (6 bases). TRBV6-7 is classed as an ORF, of uncertain function. Trimming took 5 bases from V and 0 from J, leaving 11 bases between them. This CDR3 is built from 15 residues.

The CDR3 DNA reads as TGTGCCAGCGGATATTTGGATGAGCAGTTCTTC. Protein product: CASGYLDEQFF. The chain recombines TRBV7-9 with TRBJ2-1; D is unclear. Trimming took off 8 bases at V and 8 bases at J, with 10 bases between the two ends. From germline, CDR1 is SEHNR and CDR2 FQNEAQ (reference sequence). The CDR3 is 11 amino acids.

The J gene is TRBJ1-1, the V gene TRBV28; no reliable D call. The CDR3 has 14 amino acids. Germline V gives CDR1 MDHEN, CDR2 SYDVKM. V lost 5 bases and J lost 1, with 11 bases in between. CDR3 bases: TGTGCCAGCAGTCCCACTTTGTGGAACACTGAAGCTTTCTTT. It yields the protein CASSPTLWNTEAFF.

This clonotype has only a few counts. V and J are TRBV11-2 and TRBJ2-1; 8 bases align to TRBD1. Germline CDR1 is SGHAT and CDR2 is FQNNGV. V lost 0 bases and J lost 8; bases outside the gene matches: 3. CDR3 length: 14 residues. The CDR3 DNA is TGTGCCAGCAGCTTAGAGGACAGGGTATATGAGCAGTTCTTC. Encoded protein: CASSLEDRVYEQFF.

The chain carries TRBV7-3 and TRBJ2-2; tentatively, D is TRBD2 (5 bases). Trimming stripped 5 bases from V and 1 base from J, with 14 bases between. The CDR3 has 16 amino acids. Germline V gene sequence: CDR1 SGHTA, CDR2 FQGTGA. The CDR3 sequence is CASSKNAGGNTGELFF. As DNA, the CDR3 is TGTGCCAGCAGCAAAAACGCAGGAGGGAACACCGGGGAGCTGTTTTTT.

This rearrangement joins TRBV18 to TRBJ2-5, with D tentatively TRBD2 (5 bases). There are 14 residues in the CDR3. Trimming took off 3 bases at V and 5 bases at J, with 13 bases between the two ends. CDR1 and CDR2 from the germline V gene are KGHSH and LQKENI. The CDR3 protein is CASSPGPGGETQYF. The CDR3 nucleotides are TGTGCCAGCTCACCTGGGCCCGGCGGGGAGACCCAGTACTTC.

Worth noting for this clonotype: Germline is not matched at one junction end, which may reflect a read error. This chain joins TRBV4-1 and TRBJ1-4; D is possibly TRBD1 (5 bases). CDR3 length: 14 amino acids. The germline CDR1 and CDR2 sequences are MGHRA and YSYEKL. CDR3 DNA sequence: TGCGCCAGCAGACAAGGGGTCCCCGGTGAAAAACTGTTTTTT. Amino acids: CASRQGVPGEKLFF.

The rearrangement joins TRBV5-1 to TRBJ2-3, with 15 bases fitting TRBD2. CDR1 and CDR2 from the germline V gene are SGHRS and YFSETQ. The V and J ends lost 4 bases and 4 bases, in that order; junction bases with no gene match: 4. The CDR3 covers 16 residues. The CDR3: CASSRRTSGGADTQYF. CDR3 coding DNA: TGCGCCAGCAGCAGGAGGACTAGCGGGGGGGCAGATACGCAGTATTTT.

This rearrangement joins TRBV5-1 to TRBJ2-1, with D perhaps matching TRBD1 or TRBD2 (6 bases each). This CDR3 region has 15 residues. The germline V gene has CDR1 SGHRS and CDR2 YFSETQ. V was trimmed by 2 bases and J by 0 bases, leaving 9 bases between them. The CDR3 loop reads CASSLRGDSYNEQFF. Here the CDR3 DNA reads TGCGCCAGCAGCTTAAGGGGGGACTCCTACAATGAGCAGTTCTTC.

V is TRBV5-1 and J is TRBJ2-3; D may be TRBD1 (5 bases). Germline CDR1 and CDR2: SGHRS and YFSETQ. The V end lost 4 bases, the J end lost 2 bases, and 11 bases lay between the germline ends. CDR3 length: 14 residues. DNA of the CDR3: TGCGCCAGCAGCCCAGGGATCACCACAGATACGCAGTATTTT. This sequence encodes CASSPGITTDTQYF. Complete variable domain (other parts from reference TRBV5-1 and TRBJ2-3): KAGVTQTPRYLIKTRGQQVTLSCSPISGHRSVSWYQQTPGQGLQFLFEYFSETQRNKGNFPGRFSGRQFSNSRSEMNVSTLELGDSALYLCASSPGITTDTQYFGPGTRLTVL.

V usage is TRBV11-2 and J usage is TRBJ1-5; the match to TRBD1 covers 7 bases. CDR3 length: 15 residues. The germline V gene encodes CDR1 SGHAT and CDR2 FQNNGV. V dropped 1 base and J dropped 7; count of bases not matched to a gene: 7. CDR3 DNA: TGTGCCAGCAGCTTAGGGACAGGAGCATTACAGCCCCAGCATTTT. Its protein is CASSLGTGALQPQHF. The complete variable domain, with remaining parts taken from reference TRBV11-2 and TRBJ1-5, reads EAGVAQSPRYKIIEKRQSVAFWCNPISGHATLYWYQQILGQGPKLLIQFQNNGVVDDSQLPKDRFSAERLKGVDSTLKIQPAKLEDSAVYLCASSLGTGALQPQHFGDGTRLSIL.

The V gene is TRBV7-9, the J gene TRBJ1-6; D is undetermined. Trimming took 5 bases from V and 9 from J, leaving 11 bases between them. The length of the CDR3 is 13 residues. Looked up from germline, CDR1 is SEHNR and CDR2 is FQNEAQ (reference sequence). CDR3 bases: TGTGCCAGCAGCCCAAACCGGGGTTCACCCCTCCACTTT. It codes for CASSPNRGSPLHF.

The chain links TRBV6-2 or TRBV6-3 to TRBJ2-5; tentative D call: TRBD2 (5 bases). This CDR3 is 15 amino acids long. Trimming cost V 2 bases and J 2 bases, with 12 bases left between them. CDR1 and CDR2 from the germline V gene are MNHEY and SVGEGT. CDR3 coding DNA: TGTGCCAGCAGTTACCGGGGTGCAGCTCAAGAGACCCAGTACTTC. It is translated as CASSYRGAAQETQYF.

The gene calls are TRBV11-2 and TRBJ2-7; the match to TRBD2 covers 13 bases. The junction had 4 bases not matched to a gene; V was cut back by 3 bases and J by 5 bases. CDR1 is SGHAT and CDR2 is FQNNGV in the germline V gene. This CDR3 spans 15 amino acids. CDR3 in amino acids: CASSFTSGGGHEQYF. The CDR3 DNA follows: TGTGCCAGCAGCTTCACTAGCGGGGGGGGGCACGAGCAGTACTTC.

The DNA of the CDR3 is TGCAGTGCTGGGGAACAGGGGCCCTATGGCTACACCTTC. This translates into CSAGEQGPYGYTF. The V gene is TRBV20-1, the J gene TRBJ1-2, with 7 nucleotides matching TRBD1. Trimming took 5 bases from V and 4 from J; bases not matched to a gene: 7. The germline V gene encodes CDR1 DFQATT and CDR2 SNEGSKA (reference sequence). The CDR3 is made up of 13 amino acids.

The CDR3 DNA follows: TGTGCCAGTAGCGGACAGGGGATTGGGAATGAGCAGTTCTTC. Encoded protein: CASSGQGIGNEQFF. The chain joins TRBV19 to TRBJ2-1, with 9 bases fitting TRBD1. Germline CDR1 is LNHDA and CDR2 is SQIVND (reference sequence). CDR3 length: 14 amino acids. With 6 bases clipped from V and 7 bases from J, the junction kept 7 bases outside the gene matches. Drawing the rest from reference TRBV19 and TRBJ2-1, the complete variable domain is DGGITQSPKYLFRKEGQNVTLSCEQNLNHDAMYWYRQDPGQGLRLIYYSQIVNDFQKGDIAEGYSVSREKKESFPLTVTSAQKNPTAFYLCASSGQGIGNEQFFGPGTRLTVL.

This chain links TRBV9 with TRBJ2-7; 7 bases align to TRBD2. After removal of 5 bases from V and 0 bases from J, the junction contained 5 bases not matched to a gene. The germline V gene has CDR1 SGDLS and CDR2 YYNGEE. There are 14 residues in the CDR3. In DNA, the CDR3 is TGTGCCAGCAGTGGAGCGGGGAGCTCCTACGAGCAGTACTTC. The encoded protein is CASSGAGSSYEQYF.

The rearrangement links TRBV12-3 or TRBV12-4 to TRBJ2-7; 7 positions agree with TRBD1. The length of the CDR3 is 14 residues. V lost 10 bases to trimming and J lost 3 bases; unmatched junction nucleotides: 12. DNA of the CDR3: TGTGCCACTCAACAGACAGGGTCCCACTACGAGCAGTACTTC. Its translation: CATQQTGSHYEQYF.

The chain uses TRBV5-1 and TRBJ2-2; 7 nucleotides align to TRBD2. Per germline, CDR1 SGHRS and CDR2 YFSETQ. The CDR3 spans 16 residues. Trimming at V came to 0 bases and at J to 2 bases, leaving 4 bases not matched to a gene. CDR3 coding DNA: TGCGCCAGCAGCTTGGGGGCTAGCGGAAACACCGGGGAGCTGTTTTTT. Its translation: CASSLGASGNTGELFF.

Note on this clonotype: Since a much larger clone is just one base distant, this may be a read error. This chain joins TRBV2 and TRBJ2-5; the D is unclear. The CDR3 runs 10 residues. Trimming shortened V by 6 bases and J by 4 bases, and 3 bases separated the two germline ends. CDR1 and CDR2 (germline): SNHLY, FYNNEI. In nucleotides, the CDR3 is TGTGCCAGCAGCCCAGAGACCCAGTACTTC. Residues: CASSPETQYF.

This clonotype was counted a few times. This sequence joins TRBV14 and TRBJ2-7; D is unresolved. The V end was cut by 1 base, the J end by 3 bases, with 4 bases between. Germline V lookup: CDR1 SGHDN, CDR2 FVKESK. The CDR3 has 12 residues. The CDR3 sequence is CASSQGGYEQYF. CDR3 nucleotides: TGTGCCAGCAGCCAAGGCGGCTACGAGCAGTACTTC.

The chain employs TRBV18 and TRBJ2-5, with no clear D. The V end lost 3 bases, the J end lost 5 bases, and 10 bases lay between the germline ends. Germline assignment: CDR1 KGHSH and CDR2 LQKENI. The CDR3 sequence is 13 residues long. CDR3 region: CASSPRADETQYF. CDR3 in DNA: TGTGCCAGCTCACCTAGGGCGGACGAGACCCAGTACTTC.

The gene calls are TRBV5-4 and TRBJ1-5; the match to TRBD1 covers 7 bases. There are 15 residues in the CDR3. With 4 bases clipped from V and 1 base from J, the junction kept 5 bases outside the gene matches. Germline values: CDR1 SGHNT, CDR2 YYREEE (reference sequence). The CDR3 coding sequence is TGTGCCAGCAGCGTCAGGGGGTCGAGCAATCAGCCCCAGCATTTT. This encodes CASSVRGSSNQPQHF.